This T cell receptor (beta chain) was observed in a study of T-cell reconstitution after alpha-beta-depleted transplantation in children. TCRbeta library preparation incorporated unique molecular identifiers. From the PCR reads, TCRdb called clonotypes with MiXCR, one entry per CDR3 protein. The sample holds about half a million distinct CDR3 sequences, approximately 13% seen once. V gave up 5 bases and J gave up 7 bases; unmatched junction bases: 4. The CDR3 has 13 residues. This clonotype was counted at least ten times. This material consisted of PBMCs from the stem cell graft donor, taken from the stem cell graft. The V and J genes are TRBV12-3 or TRBV12-4 and TRBJ2-2; 7 bases are a match to TRBD2. This clonotype was sampled from a human donor who donated a stem cell graft to a child with combined immunodeficiency. The CDR3 reads CASSPGLYGELFF. CDR3 DNA: TGTGCCAGCAGTCCGGGACTATACGGGGAGCTGTTTTTT.